A single sample gave rise to the 32 T cell receptor beta chains below, sequenced in a study of CD8+ T cells in alopecia areata. RNA extraction was followed by reverse transcription into cDNA, which acted as the sequencing template. Clones were sequenced by immunoSEQ multiplex PCR, and TCRdb holds only the in-frame ones, with some missing. The repertoire consists of some 120,000 clones, with 40% to 55% occurring once and the leading ten covering 8% to 11%. Material for sequencing was NKG2D-low CD8+ T cells sorted from blood. The origin of the receptors is a human donor with alopecia areata.

As DNA, the CDR3 is TGTGCCTGGAGTGACGGGACTAGCGGGAGTAGAGATACGCAGTATTTT. Translation gives CAWSDGTSGSRDTQYF. This chain links TRBV30 with TRBJ2-3, with TRBD2 matching over 14 bases. CDR3 length equals 16 residues. With 1 base clipped from V and 5 bases from J, the junction kept 5 bases outside the gene matches. Germline CDR1 GTSNPN, CDR2 SVGIG (reference sequence). Looking up the rest from reference TRBV30 and TRBJ2-3 gives the full variable domain: SQTIHQWPATLVQPVGSPLSLECTVEGTSNPNLYWYRQAAGRGLQLLFYSVGIGQISSEVPQNLSASRPQDRQFILSSKKLLLSDSGFYLCAWSDGTSGSRDTQYFGPGTRLTVL.

This clone was recorded once. The V gene is TRBV29-1, the J gene TRBJ2-5, with TRBD2 identical over 12 bases. Per germline, CDR1 SQVTM and CDR2 ANQGSEA. This CDR3 is 17 amino acids long. J lost 0 bases, V lost 1 base, and 6 bases had no gene match. CDR3 in amino acids: CSVEVVRTSGDQETQYF. The DNA of the CDR3 is TGCAGCGTTGAAGTCGTTCGGACTAGCGGGGACCAAGAGACCCAGTACTTC. Based on the CDR3 plus reference TRBV29-1 and TRBJ2-5, the full variable domain is SAVISQKPSRDICQRGTSLTIQCQVDSQVTMMFWYRQQPGQSLTLIATANQGSEATYESGFVIDKFPISRPNLTFSTLTVSNMSPEDSSIYLCSVEVVRTSGDQETQYFGPGTRLLVL.

The chain carries TRBV2 and TRBJ2-5; unclear D gene. The CDR3 is 12 amino acids. Trimming cost V 10 bases and J 1 base, with 10 bases left between them. CDR1 and CDR2 from the germline V gene are SNHLY and FYNNEI. The CDR3 here is CATLALQETQYF. DNA of the CDR3: TGTGCCACCCTTGCCCTCCAAGAGACCCAGTACTTC.

This chain connects TRBV6-9 to TRBJ1-6; 9 bases match TRBD1. The CDR3 contains 12 residues. Germline CDR1 is MNHGY and CDR2 is SVAAGI. Germline trimming cut 8 bases from V and 10 bases from J; bases unmatched to any gene: 3. CDR3 in DNA: TGTGCCAGCCGGACAGGGGAATCACCCCTCCACTTT. It yields the protein CASRTGESPLHF.

The chain couples TRBV4-1 to TRBJ1-1; D is unresolved. The CDR3 consists of 15 residues. Germline CDR1 MGHRA, CDR2 YSYEKL. Trimming stripped 2 bases from V and 3 bases from J, with 13 bases between. CDR3 sequence (DNA): TGCGCCAGCAGCCAAATAGGGCTCTCGGACACTGAAGCTTTCTTT. Amino acids: CASSQIGLSDTEAFF.

The count of this clone is one. The chain links TRBV5-4 to TRBJ2-3, with D hard to call. V lost 2 bases and J 6 bases, leaving 10 bases between the germline ends. The CDR3 runs to 13 residues. Germline V CDR1 and CDR2: SGHNT, YYREEE (reference sequence). The CDR3 here is CASSFDGPDTQYF. Here the CDR3 DNA reads TGTGCCAGCAGCTTCGATGGTCCCGATACGCAGTATTTT.

This clone was detected only a few times. CDR3 sequence (DNA): TGCGCCAGCAGCCAAGGGACAGGGGAAGAGACCCAGTACTTC. Translated, it gives CASSQGTGEETQYF. The chain links TRBV4-1 to TRBJ2-5, with TRBD1 matching over 9 bases. Germline CDR1 is MGHRA and CDR2 is YSYEKL. The CDR3 has 14 amino acids. Germline trimming cut 1 base from V and 3 bases from J; bases unmatched to any gene: 0.

The CDR3 DNA reads TGTGCCAGCAGCCACGAAGGGATTGAGACCCAGTACTTC. It translates to CASSHEGIETQYF. The chain is built from TRBV14 and TRBJ2-5; D gene uncertain. Trimming cost V 3 bases and J 5 bases, with 10 bases left between them. The germline V gene has CDR1 SGHDN and CDR2 FVKESK. This CDR3 has 13 residues.

This clone has just a few counts. The chain couples TRBV28 to TRBJ2-5; 10 bases agree with TRBD1. Germline-derived CDR1 and CDR2 are MDHEN and SYDVKM. V lost 7 bases and J lost 4; bases outside the gene matches: 9. The CDR3 contains 15 residues. DNA of the CDR3: TGTGCCAGCACCGCAGACAGGGGGCAACGAGAGACCCAGTACTTC. This codes for CASTADRGQRETQYF.

This clone was observed a handful of times. This CDR3 reads CASSWDKSTDTQYF. The CDR3 DNA reads TGTGCCAGCAGTTGGGACAAAAGCACAGATACGCAGTATTTT. The chain combines TRBV28 with TRBJ2-3; possibly TRBD1 for D (6 bases). The germline CDR1 and CDR2 sequences are MDHEN and SYDVKM. The germline V and J ends were trimmed by 4 bases and 0 bases, with 8 bases remaining between them. The CDR3 covers 14 residues.

This clone was detected only a few times. This rearrangement joins TRBV9 to TRBJ1-4; D unresolved. CDR1 SGDLS and CDR2 YYNGEE come from the germline V gene. This CDR3 has 13 amino acids. Trimming took 4 bases from V and 4 from J, leaving 8 bases between them. The CDR3 DNA sequence: TGTGCCAGCAGCCCCGCGGGTAATGAAAAACTGTTTTTT. It specifies CASSPAGNEKLFF.

This clone was recorded a few times. The chain carries TRBV29-1 and TRBJ2-7; 10 nucleotides align to TRBD1. V lost 6 bases, J lost 1 base, and 12 bases stayed unmatched. CDR3 size: 16 residues. Germline CDR1 SQVTM, CDR2 ANQGSEA. The CDR3 sequence is CSVDGTGASGSYEQYF. The CDR3 DNA is TGCAGCGTAGACGGGACAGGGGCCAGCGGGTCCTACGAGCAGTACTTC.

The rearrangement uses TRBV5-1 and TRBJ2-7; 7 nucleotides line up with TRBD1. Germline values: CDR1 SGHRS, CDR2 YFSETQ. V lost 0 bases to trimming and J lost 4 bases; unmatched junction nucleotides: 10. This CDR3 has 16 residues. CDR3 coding DNA: TGCGCCAGCAGCTTGGGGATGGGACAGCTCTTATACGAGCAGTACTTC. It is translated as CASSLGMGQLLYEQYF.

A few counts support this clone. This chain links TRBV29-1 with TRBJ2-2; D is possibly TRBD1 (5 bases). With 4 bases removed from V and 4 bases from J, the gap between germline ends came to 13 bases. This CDR3 has 14 residues. The germline V gene has CDR1 SQVTM and CDR2 ANQGSEA. The CDR3 loop is CSVVEGAITGELFF. The CDR3 bases are TGCAGCGTTGTGGAAGGGGCGATCACCGGGGAGCTGTTTTTT.

The V and J genes are TRBV27 and TRBJ2-7; 7 bases align to TRBD2. This CDR3 comprises 14 residues. J gave up 2 bases and V 2 bases, and 3 bases lay outside the gene matches. CDR1 and CDR2 from the germline V gene are MNHEY and SMNVEV (reference sequence). The CDR3: CASSLLAEPYEQYF. In DNA, the CDR3 is TGTGCCAGCAGTTTACTAGCGGAGCCCTACGAGCAGTACTTC.

The chain is built from TRBV7-8 and TRBJ1-1; 9 positions agree with TRBD1. The CDR3 spans 12 residues. Germline CDR1 and CDR2: SGHVS and FQNEAQ. Trimming at V came to 8 bases and at J to 4 bases, leaving 2 bases not matched to a gene. CDR3: CASWDRATEAFF. CDR3 in DNA: TGTGCCAGCTGGGACAGGGCCACTGAAGCTTTCTTT.

The chain combines TRBV29-1 with TRBJ2-3, with D hard to call. The CDR3 has 14 amino acids. The V end was cut by 0 bases, the J end by 2 bases, with 9 bases between. Germline assignment: CDR1 SQVTM and CDR2 ANQGSEA. CDR3 in DNA: TGCAGCGTTGAAGAAAAACAGCCCACAGATACGCAGTATTTT. The encoded protein is CSVEEKQPTDTQYF.

The chain has TRBV5-6 and TRBJ2-7; D gene unclear. In germline, CDR1 is SGHDT, CDR2 YYEEEE. V was cut by 3 bases and J by 0 bases, with 1 base left in between. The CDR3 loop spans 11 amino acids. The chain's CDR3 is CASSYSYEQYF. The CDR3 DNA is TGTGCCAGCAGCTACTCCTACGAGCAGTACTTC.

The chain is built from TRBV5-6 and TRBJ2-5, with 10 bases identical to TRBD2. There are 13 residues in the CDR3. The V gene end was trimmed by 7 bases and the J gene end by 3 bases; junction bases not matched to a gene: 3. The germline V gene encodes CDR1 SGHDT and CDR2 YYEEEE. This CDR3 is CASVGLAEETQYF. Here the CDR3 DNA reads TGTGCCAGCGTCGGACTAGCGGAAGAGACCCAGTACTTC.

This chain connects TRBV28 to TRBJ2-7; D gene unclear. V was pared by 3 bases and J by 3 bases, with 12 bases between. Germline V gene lookup returns CDR1 MDHEN and CDR2 SYDVKM. The CDR3 length is 14 residues. This CDR3 reads CASSFPDWDYEQYF. As DNA, the CDR3 is TGTGCCAGCAGTTTCCCCGATTGGGACTACGAGCAGTACTTC.

A few counts support this clone. The V gene is TRBV7-9, the J gene TRBJ1-2; 8 nucleotides match TRBD1. CDR3 length: 15 residues. Germline V gene data show CDR1 as SEHNR and CDR2 as FQNEAQ (reference sequence). V shed 1 base and J 3 bases; nucleotides not matched to a gene: 4. DNA for the CDR3: TGTGCCAGCAGCTTAGTAGGGACAGGAGACTATGGCTACACCTTC. This gives the protein CASSLVGTGDYGYTF.

This clone has a handful of counts. The chain carries TRBV5-1 and TRBJ2-3; TRBD2 agrees at 9 bases. Germline V CDR1 and CDR2: SGHRS, YFSETQ. The CDR3 is 15 residues long. Trimming removed 4 bases from V and 4 bases from J; junction bases left unmatched: 7. The CDR3 DNA reads TGCGCCAGCAGCCCCGGGACTAGCCGCGCAGATACGCAGTATTTT. Translation: CASSPGTSRADTQYF.

The rearrangement links TRBV4-1 to TRBJ2-1; possibly TRBD2 for D (6 bases). With 0 bases removed from V and 5 bases from J, the gap between germline ends came to 11 bases. CDR3 length: 15 residues. Per the germline V gene, CDR1 is MGHRA and CDR2 is YSYEKL. The CDR3 DNA follows: TGCGCCAGCAGCCAAGACGCTAGCGAAAACAATGAGCAGTTCTTC. Protein: CASSQDASENNEQFF.

This chain uses TRBV29-1 with TRBJ2-5, with D perhaps matching TRBD1 or TRBD2 (5 bases each). Trimming shortened V by 4 bases and J by 1 base, and 13 bases separated the two germline ends. Looked up from germline, CDR1 is SQVTM and CDR2 is ANQGSEA. This CDR3 contains 14 residues. The CDR3 region is CSVVGSGGQETQYF. The CDR3 DNA follows: TGCAGCGTTGTTGGAAGTGGGGGCCAAGAGACCCAGTACTTC.

The genes are TRBV27 and TRBJ1-1; D gene ambiguous. Trimming removed 5 bases from V and 1 base from J, with 14 bases in between. Germline loops: CDR1 MNHEY, CDR2 SMNVEV (reference sequence). The CDR3 runs to 15 residues. This CDR3 is CASSPKAARNTEAFF. DNA for the CDR3: TGTGCCAGCAGTCCGAAGGCGGCGAGGAACACTGAAGCTTTCTTT.

This clone was recorded once. This rearrangement joins TRBV27 to TRBJ2-1; tentative D call: TRBD1 (6 bases). This CDR3 has 16 amino acids. Trimming shortened V by 6 bases and J by 7 bases, and 22 bases separated the two germline ends. Germline V CDR1 and CDR2: MNHEY, SMNVEV (reference sequence). In DNA, the CDR3 is TGTGCCAGCAGCCAAATAACAGGGAACATGGGGAATGAGCAGTTCTTC. This sequence encodes CASSQITGNMGNEQFF.

The chain is built from TRBV29-1 and TRBJ1-5; 9 bases agree with TRBD1. Germline V CDR1 and CDR2: SQVTM, ANQGSEA. There are 14 residues in the CDR3. After removal of 4 bases from V and 0 bases from J, the junction contained 1 base not matched to a gene. CDR3 DNA: TGCAGCGTTGGGACAGGGGATAGCAATCAGCCCCAGCATTTT. Translating it yields CSVGTGDSNQPQHF.

This clone was counted once. The rearrangement links TRBV9 to TRBJ2-7; no reliable D call. Germline V lookup: CDR1 SGDLS, CDR2 YYNGEE. V was clipped by 4 bases and J by 0 bases, with 14 bases between them. The CDR3 length is 15 residues. For the CDR3, the DNA is TGTGCCAGCAGCCAGACGGGCGGTAGCTCCTACGAGCAGTACTTC. It specifies CASSQTGGSSYEQYF.

The rearrangement joins TRBV14 to TRBJ2-7, with D perhaps TRBD1 (6 bases). V was trimmed by 4 bases and J by 4 bases, leaving 23 bases between them. The length of the CDR3 is 17 residues. Germline V gives CDR1 SGHDN, CDR2 FVKESK. CDR3 in DNA: TGTGCCAGCAGCCCGACTTTCGGACACGACAGGAGTTACGAGCAGTACTTC. Amino acids: CASSPTFGHDRSYEQYF. The whole variable domain, remainder taken from reference TRBV14 and TRBJ2-7, is EAGVTQFPSHSVIEKGQTVTLRCDPISGHDNLYWYRRVMGKEIKFLLHFVKESKQDESGMPNNRFLAERTGGTYSTLKVQPAELEDSGVYFCASSPTFGHDRSYEQYFGPGTRLTVT.

V and J are TRBV29-1 and TRBJ1-2; D is possibly TRBD1 (5 bases). The germline V and J ends were trimmed by 6 bases and 10 bases, with 12 bases remaining between them. CDR3 size: 10 residues. Germline CDR1 SQVTM, CDR2 ANQGSEA. The CDR3 nucleotides are TGCAGCGTCGGGGACGGTTTCTACACCTTC. This encodes CSVGDGFYTF.

About this clone: An end of the junction does not agree with germline; a read error may underlie this. V gene TRBV2 combines with J gene TRBJ2-5; D unresolved. The V gene's germline CDR1 is SNHLY and CDR2 FYNNEI. The CDR3 totals 11 residues. This CDR3 is CASSEGFGTHF. CDR3 nucleotides: TGTGCCAGCAGTGAGGGGTTTGGAACGCACTTC.

This clone appeared a few times. The identical CDR3 is also encoded by other nucleotide sequences in the sample. The chain joins TRBV29-1 to TRBJ2-7, with D maybe TRBD1 (6 bases). V lost 6 bases and J lost 0, with 12 bases in between. The CDR3 is 13 amino acids. CDR1 is SQVTM, CDR2 ANQGSEA, per germline. The CDR3 DNA is TGCAGCGTCGAAACAGGGAGCTCCTACGAGCAGTACTTC. Its translation is CSVETGSSYEQYF.